Listed below are T cell receptor beta chains from one sample, sequenced in a study of OX40 agonist ivuxolimab in advanced cancers. Assay used: immunoSEQ multiplex PCR; TCRdb lists only in-frame clones, some missing. The sample lists some 77,000 clones, roughly 85% seen once, with approximately 5.1% in the top ten. Sequencing used CD4+ or CD8+ T cells sorted from blood, obtained in a trial of the OX40 agonist ivuxolimab. These receptors were taken from an adult with an advanced solid tumor such as melanoma, head and neck, liver or kidney cancer. Each CDR3 is given with its conserved first and last residue. The D gene is left open where the match is weak. Not every row has a clone size; where given, it reads once, few, many or a size class.

TRBJ1-2 | - | TRBV6-1 | - | TGTGCCAGCAAGAGCGGACACGCTTCCTTCTATGGCTACACCTTC | CASKSGHASFYGYTF
TRBJ2-7 | once | TRBV6-6 | TRBD1 | TGTGCCAGCAGTTACACCCTGACAGGGGGCGGCGAGCAGTACTTC | CASSYTLTGGGEQYF
TRBJ1-2 | - | TRBV4-3 | - | TGCGCCAGCAGCCAAGACCAGGGAAGGAATGGCTACACCTTC | CASSQDQGRNGYTF
TRBJ1-2 | - | TRBV6-1 | - | TGTGCCAGCAGTGCCGACAGTCCGAGTTATGGCTACACCTTC | CASSADSPSYGYTF
TRBJ2-7 | - | TRBV5-6 | - | TGTGCCAGCAGCGGGAGGACAGTCTACGAGCAGTACTTC | CASSGRTVYEQYF
TRBJ2-5 | - | TRBV2 | - | TGTGCCACCGCTGGCCCGGGACTGGGTACGAGGGAGCAGTACTTC | CATAGPGLGTREQYF
TRBJ1-4 | - | TRBV6-5 | TRBD1 | TGTGCCAGCACCGGAAAGGGGGCGCGGGGTGAAAAACTGTTTTTT | CASTGKGARGEKLFF
TRBJ2-7 | few | TRBV2 | - | TGTGCCAGCAGTGTGACACTAAGCTCCTACGAGCAGTACTTC | CASSVTLSSYEQYF
TRBJ1-2 | - | TRBV5-6 | - | TGTGCCAGCAGCTTAGTACAGGACACTAACTATGGCTACACCTTC | CASSLVQDTNYGYTF
TRBJ2-1 | - | TRBV7-8 | - | TGTGCCAGCAGCTTGTTTACAGCGGGCAATGAGCAGTTCTTC | CASSLFTAGNEQFF
TRBJ2-5 | - | TRBV19 | - | TGTGCCAGTAGTTCGGGGCGGACCCAGTACTTC | CASSSGRTQYF
TRBJ1-2 | - | TRBV18 | - | TGTGCCAGCTCACGGAGCGAAGGAAACTATGGCTACACCTTC | CASSRSEGNYGYTF
TRBJ2-3 | - | TRBV7-2 | - | TGTGCCAGCAGCTTAAAGGCTAGAAACACAGATACGCAGTATTTT | CASSLKARNTDTQYF
TRBJ1-1 | - | TRBV7-6 | - | TGTGCCAGCAGCTTAGGGGTGGGGGACACTGAAGCTTTCTTT | CASSLGVGDTEAFF
TRBJ1-3 | - | TRBV7-2 | - | TGTGCCAGCAGCCCCAAGACCAGGGAGGGAAACACCATATATTTT | CASSPKTREGNTIYF
TRBJ2-1 | - | TRBV4-1 | TRBD1 | TGCGCCAGCAGCCTACTGGACAGGGGCGGGAATGAGCAGTTCTTC | CASSLLDRGGNEQFF
TRBJ2-1 | - | TRBV2 | TRBD1 | TGTGCCAGCTCGCGTGACAGGGGCGGTGAGCAGTTCTTC | CASSRDRGGEQFF
TRBJ2-7 | - | TRBV6-5 | - | TGTGCCAGCAGTGGTGGGATGGAACTCGAGCAGTACTTC | CASSGGMELEQYF
TRBJ2-5 | - | TRBV7-7 | - | TGTGCCAGCAGCTCCGAGAGATGGCAGTACTTC | CASSSERWQYF
TRBJ2-7 | - | TRBV7-9 | - | TGTGCCAGCAGCTTGCAGGGCGACTACGAGCAGTACTTC | CASSLQGDYEQYF
TRBJ1-1 | - | TRBV5-1 | - | TGCGCCGGAAGAAGGGACCCAACTGGCACTGAAGCTTTCTTT | CAGRRDPTGTEAFF
TRBJ1-2 | - | TRBV12-5 | - | TGTGCTAGTGGTTTGCCGCTGGGGGTTAACTATGGCTACACCTTC | CASGLPLGVNYGYTF
TRBJ1-3 | - | TRBV4-2 | - | TGTGCCAGCAGCCGACAGTCATCTGGAAACACCATATATTTT | CASSRQSSGNTIYF
TRBJ2-3 | - | TRBV5-1 | - | TGCGCCAGCAGTATTCCAGCCGGCACAGATACGCAGTATTTT | CASSIPAGTDTQYF
TRBJ2-6 | - | TRBV7-2 | - | TGTGCCAGCAGCGGACCGAGCTCTGGGGCCAACGTCCTGACTTTC | CASSGPSSGANVLTF
TRBJ2-1 | - | TRBV10-3 | - | TGTGCCATCAGTGACTACAATGAGCAGTTCTTC | CAISDYNEQFF
TRBJ2-7 | - | TRBV10-3 | - | TGTGCCATCAGTGAACAACTAGCAAGCGAGCAGTACTTC | CAISEQLASEQYF
TRBJ2-3 | - | TRBV18 | - | TGTGCCAGCTCACCCGGTCAGGGCCCTTCCACAGATACGCAGTATTTT | CASSPGQGPSTDTQYF
TRBJ2-1 | few | TRBV9 | TRBD2 | TGTGCCAGCAGCCCTCGGACTAGCGAGAGGAATGAGCAGTTCTTC | CASSPRTSERNEQFF
TRBJ2-2 | - | TRBV5-1 | TRBD2 | TGCGCCAGCAGCTTGGAATGGCTAGCGGGGGACACCGGGGAGCTGTTTTTT | CASSLEWLAGDTGELFF
TRBJ2-1 | - | TRBV7-3 | TRBD2 | TGTGCCAGCAGCTACACCGGGACTAGCGGGTACAATGAGCAGTTCTTC | CASSYTGTSGYNEQFF
TRBJ2-7 | - | TRBV27 | TRBD2 | TGTGCCAGCAGTCTTAGCGGGGTCTCCTACGAGCAGTACTTC | CASSLSGVSYEQYF
TRBJ2-7 | - | TRBV21-1 | - | TGTGCCAGCAGCTTCCACTTAAGGGACACCTACGAGCAGTACTTC | CASSFHLRDTYEQYF
TRBJ2-7 | - | TRBV11-2 | - | TGTGCCAGCTGTCGGATCGCCTCCTACGAGCAGTACTTC | CASCRIASYEQYF
TRBJ2-6 | - | TRBV9 | TRBD1 | TGTGCCAGCAGCTCGCCGACAGGGGTCTCTGGGGCCAACGTCCTGACTTTC | CASSSPTGVSGANVLTF
TRBJ2-7 | - | TRBV11-2 | - | TGTGCCAGCAGCTTGGCCGAGCAGTACTTC | CASSLAEQYF
TRBJ1-5 | - | TRBV6-5 | TRBD1 | TGTGCCAGCAGTAACAGGGGGGCCAATCAGCCCCAGCATTTT | CASSNRGANQPQHF
TRBJ2-7 | once | TRBV19 | TRBD1 | TGTGCCAGTAGTATAGGACAGGGGGCGCGGGAGCAGTACTTC | CASSIGQGAREQYF